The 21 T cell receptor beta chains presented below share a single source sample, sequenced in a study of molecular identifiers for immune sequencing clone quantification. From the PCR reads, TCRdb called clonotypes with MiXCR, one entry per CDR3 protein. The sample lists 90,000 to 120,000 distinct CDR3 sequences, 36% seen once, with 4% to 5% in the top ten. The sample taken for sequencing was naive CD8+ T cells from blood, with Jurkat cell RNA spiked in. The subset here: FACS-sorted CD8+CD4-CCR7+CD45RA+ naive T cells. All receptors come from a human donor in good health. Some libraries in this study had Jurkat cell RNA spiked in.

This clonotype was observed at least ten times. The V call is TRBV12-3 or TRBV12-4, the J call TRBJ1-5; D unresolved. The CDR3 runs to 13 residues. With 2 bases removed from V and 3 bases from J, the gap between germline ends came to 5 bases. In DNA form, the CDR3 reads TGTGCCAGCAGTTTATCCGACAATCAGCCCCAGCATTTT. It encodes CASSLSDNQPQHF.

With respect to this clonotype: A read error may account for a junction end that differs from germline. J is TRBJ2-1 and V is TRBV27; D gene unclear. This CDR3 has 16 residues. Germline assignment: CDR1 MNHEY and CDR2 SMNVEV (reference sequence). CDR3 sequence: CACSLVRADKYNEQFF. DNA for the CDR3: TGTGCCTGCAGTTTGGTTAGAGCAGACAAATACAATGAGCAGTTCTTC.

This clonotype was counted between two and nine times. CDR3 in DNA: TGTGCCAGCAGCTCTGCCGTCCGGGGAAGCTACGAGCAGTACTTC. Translating gives CASSSAVRGSYEQYF. This chain joins TRBV7-8 and TRBJ2-7; tentative D call: TRBD2 (5 bases). V lost 4 bases to trimming and J lost 3 bases, with 16 bases between them. Germline loops: CDR1 SGHVS, CDR2 FQNEAQ. There are 15 residues in the CDR3.

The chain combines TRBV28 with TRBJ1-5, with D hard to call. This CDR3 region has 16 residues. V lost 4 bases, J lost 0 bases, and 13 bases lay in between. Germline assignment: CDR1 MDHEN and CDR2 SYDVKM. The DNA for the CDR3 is TGTGCCAGCAGTTCTCCGGGCCAATATAGCAATCAGCCCCAGCATTTT. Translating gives CASSSPGQYSNQPQHF.

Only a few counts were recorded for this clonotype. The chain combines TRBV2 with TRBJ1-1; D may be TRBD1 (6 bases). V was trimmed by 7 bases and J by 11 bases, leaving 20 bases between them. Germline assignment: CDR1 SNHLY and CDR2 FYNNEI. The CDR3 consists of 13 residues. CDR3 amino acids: CASIGIGGLTAFF. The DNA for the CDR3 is TGTGCCAGCATAGGGATTGGGGGGCTTACGGCTTTCTTT.

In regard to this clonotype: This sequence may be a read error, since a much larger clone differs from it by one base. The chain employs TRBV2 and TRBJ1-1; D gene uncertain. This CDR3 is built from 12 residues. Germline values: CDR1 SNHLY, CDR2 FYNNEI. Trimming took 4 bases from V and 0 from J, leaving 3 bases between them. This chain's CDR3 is CASSGLNTEAFF. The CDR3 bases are TGTGCCAGCAGTGGTCTGAACACTGAAGCTTTCTTT.

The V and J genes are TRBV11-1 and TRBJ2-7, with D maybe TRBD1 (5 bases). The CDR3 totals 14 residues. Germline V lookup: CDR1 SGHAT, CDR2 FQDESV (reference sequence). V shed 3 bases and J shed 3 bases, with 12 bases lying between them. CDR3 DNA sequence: TGTGCCAGCAGCTTCCAGGGTACAGACTACGAGCAGTACTTC. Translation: CASSFQGTDYEQYF.

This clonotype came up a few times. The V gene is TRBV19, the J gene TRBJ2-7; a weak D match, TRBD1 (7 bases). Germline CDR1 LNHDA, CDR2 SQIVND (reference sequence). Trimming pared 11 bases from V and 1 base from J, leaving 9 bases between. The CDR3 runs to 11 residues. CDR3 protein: CAAGQSYEQYF. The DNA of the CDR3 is TGTGCCGCGGGACAGTCCTACGAGCAGTACTTC.

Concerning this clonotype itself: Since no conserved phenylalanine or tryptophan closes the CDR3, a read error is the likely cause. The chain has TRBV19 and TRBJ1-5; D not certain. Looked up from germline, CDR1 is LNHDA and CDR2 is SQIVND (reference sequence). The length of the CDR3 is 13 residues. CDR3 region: CACSTWGNQPQHI. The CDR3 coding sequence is TGTGCCTGTAGCACTTGGGGCAATCAGCCCCAGCATATT.

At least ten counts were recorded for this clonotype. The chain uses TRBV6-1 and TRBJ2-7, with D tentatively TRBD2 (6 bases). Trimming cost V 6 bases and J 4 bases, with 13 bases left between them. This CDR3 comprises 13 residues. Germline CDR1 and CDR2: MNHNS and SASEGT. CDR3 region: CASSTGSRYEQYF. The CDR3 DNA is TGTGCCAGCAGCACCGGGAGTCGGTACGAGCAGTACTTC.

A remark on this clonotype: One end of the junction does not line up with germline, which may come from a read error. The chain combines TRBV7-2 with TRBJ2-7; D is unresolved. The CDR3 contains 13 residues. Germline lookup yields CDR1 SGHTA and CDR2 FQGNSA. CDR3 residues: CANSPTQSYEQYF. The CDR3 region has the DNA TGTGCCAACAGCCCTACTCAGTCCTACGAGCAGTACTTC.

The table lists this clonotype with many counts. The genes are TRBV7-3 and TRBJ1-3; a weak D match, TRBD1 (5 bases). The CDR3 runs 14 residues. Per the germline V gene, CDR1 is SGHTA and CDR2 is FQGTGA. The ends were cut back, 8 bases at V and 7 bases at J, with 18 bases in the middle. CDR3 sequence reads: CASPPAPGGNTIYF. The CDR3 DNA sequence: TGTGCCAGCCCCCCCGCCCCCGGGGGGAACACCATATATTTT.

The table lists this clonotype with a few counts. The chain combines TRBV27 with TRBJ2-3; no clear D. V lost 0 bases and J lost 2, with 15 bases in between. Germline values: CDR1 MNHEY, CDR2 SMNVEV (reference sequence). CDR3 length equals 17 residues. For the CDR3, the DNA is TGTGCCAGCAGTTTATCGATGTTTTTCACACACACAGATACGCAGTATTTT. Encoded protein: CASSLSMFFTHTDTQYF.

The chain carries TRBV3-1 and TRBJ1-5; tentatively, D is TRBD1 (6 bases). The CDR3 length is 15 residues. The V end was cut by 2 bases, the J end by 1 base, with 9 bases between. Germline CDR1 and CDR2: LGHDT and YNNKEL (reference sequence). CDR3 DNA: TGTGCCAGCAGCCAAAATACAGGGAGCAATCAGCCCCAGCATTTT. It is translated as CASSQNTGSNQPQHF.

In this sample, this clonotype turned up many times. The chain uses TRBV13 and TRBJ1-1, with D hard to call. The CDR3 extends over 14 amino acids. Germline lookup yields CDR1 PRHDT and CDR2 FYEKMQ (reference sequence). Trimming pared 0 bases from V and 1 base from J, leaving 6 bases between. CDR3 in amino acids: CASSLGAANTEAFF. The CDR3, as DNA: TGTGCCAGCAGCTTAGGGGCTGCGAACACTGAAGCTTTCTTT.

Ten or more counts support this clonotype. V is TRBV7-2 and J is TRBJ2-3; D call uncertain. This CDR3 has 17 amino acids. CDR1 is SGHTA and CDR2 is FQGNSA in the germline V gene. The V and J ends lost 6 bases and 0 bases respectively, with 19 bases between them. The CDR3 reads CASRLIEVDDSTDTQYF. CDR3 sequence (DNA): TGTGCCAGCAGATTAATCGAGGTGGATGATAGCACAGATACGCAGTATTTT.

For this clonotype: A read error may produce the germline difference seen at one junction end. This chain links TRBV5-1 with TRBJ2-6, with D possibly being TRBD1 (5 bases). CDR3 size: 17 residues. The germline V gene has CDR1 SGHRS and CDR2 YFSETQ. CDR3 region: CSSSPRRASSGANVLTF. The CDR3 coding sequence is TGCTCCAGCAGTCCACGCAGGGCCAGCTCTGGGGCTAACGTCCTGACTTTC.

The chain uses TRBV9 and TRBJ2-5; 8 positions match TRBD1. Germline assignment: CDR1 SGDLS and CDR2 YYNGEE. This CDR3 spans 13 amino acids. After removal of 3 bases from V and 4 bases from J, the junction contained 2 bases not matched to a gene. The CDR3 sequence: CASSGQGRETQYF. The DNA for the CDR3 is TGTGCCAGCAGCGGACAGGGGCGAGAGACCCAGTACTTC.

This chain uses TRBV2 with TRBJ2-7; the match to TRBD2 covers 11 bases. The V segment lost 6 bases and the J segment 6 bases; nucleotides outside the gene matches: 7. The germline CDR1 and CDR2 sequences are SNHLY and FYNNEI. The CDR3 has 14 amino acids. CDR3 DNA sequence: TGTGCCAGCAGCACTAGCGGGAGTTCCCTCGAGCAGTACTTC. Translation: CASSTSGSSLEQYF.

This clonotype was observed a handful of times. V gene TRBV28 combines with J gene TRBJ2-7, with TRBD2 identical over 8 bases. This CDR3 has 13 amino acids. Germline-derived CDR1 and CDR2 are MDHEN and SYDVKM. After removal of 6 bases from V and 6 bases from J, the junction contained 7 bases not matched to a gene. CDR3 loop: CASRGLGGAEQYF. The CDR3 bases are TGTGCCAGCAGGGGACTAGGAGGTGCCGAGCAGTACTTC.

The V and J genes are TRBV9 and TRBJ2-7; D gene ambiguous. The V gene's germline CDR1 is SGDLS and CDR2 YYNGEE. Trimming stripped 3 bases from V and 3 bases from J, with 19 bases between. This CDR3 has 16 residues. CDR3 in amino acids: CASSDHMGSPVYEQYF. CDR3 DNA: TGTGCCAGCAGCGACCATATGGGGTCCCCGGTCTACGAGCAGTACTTC.